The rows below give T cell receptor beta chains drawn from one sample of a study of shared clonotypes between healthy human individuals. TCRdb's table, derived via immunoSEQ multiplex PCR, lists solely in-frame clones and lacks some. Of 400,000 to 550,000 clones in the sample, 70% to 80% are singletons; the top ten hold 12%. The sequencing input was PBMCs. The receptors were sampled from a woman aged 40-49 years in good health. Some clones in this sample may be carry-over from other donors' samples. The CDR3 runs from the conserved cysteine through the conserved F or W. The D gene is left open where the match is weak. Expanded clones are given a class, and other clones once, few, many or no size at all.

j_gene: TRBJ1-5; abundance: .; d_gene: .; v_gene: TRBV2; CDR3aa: CASSSEAGADQPQHF; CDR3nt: TGTGCCAGCAGTAGTGAGGCAGGAGCGGATCAGCCCCAGCATTTT
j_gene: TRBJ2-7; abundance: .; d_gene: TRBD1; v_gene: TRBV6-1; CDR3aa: CASSEGQGDSSYEQYF; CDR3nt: TGTGCCAGCAGTGAAGGCCAGGGGGATAGCTCCTACGAGCAGTACTTC
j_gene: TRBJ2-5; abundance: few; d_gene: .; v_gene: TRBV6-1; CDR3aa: CASTLKEVQYF; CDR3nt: TGTGCCAGCACCTTGAAGGAAGTGCAGTACTTC
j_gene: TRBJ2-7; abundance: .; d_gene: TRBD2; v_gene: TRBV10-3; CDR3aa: CAISQRLPTSGRGEQYF; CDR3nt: TGTGCCATCAGTCAACGCCTACCGACTAGCGGGAGGGGTGAGCAGTACTTC
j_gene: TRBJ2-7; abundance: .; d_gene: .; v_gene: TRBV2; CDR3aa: CASSSTRYEQYF; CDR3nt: TGTGCCAGCAGTTCCACCAGGTACGAGCAGTACTTC
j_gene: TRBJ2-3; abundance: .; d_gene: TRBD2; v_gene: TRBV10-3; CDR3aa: CAISADSSTSELLGTDTQYF; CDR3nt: TGTGCCATCAGTGCGGATTCGAGTACTAGCGAACTCCTCGGCACAGATACGCAGTATTTT
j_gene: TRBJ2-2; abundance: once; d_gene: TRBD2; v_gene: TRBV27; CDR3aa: CASSFPTGLAGPNTGELFF; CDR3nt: TGTGCCAGCAGTTTCCCCACGGGACTAGCGGGACCGAACACCGGGGAGCTGTTTTTT
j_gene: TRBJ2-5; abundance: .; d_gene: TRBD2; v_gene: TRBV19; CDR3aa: CASSIGRTSGQLGGETQYF; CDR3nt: TGTGCCAGTAGTATAGGGCGGACTAGCGGGCAACTAGGTGGGGAGACCCAGTACTTC
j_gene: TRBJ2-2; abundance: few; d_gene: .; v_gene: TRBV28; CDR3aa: CASSLSSSWTGELFF; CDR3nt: TGTGCCAGCAGTTTATCCTCCTCCTGGACCGGGGAGCTGTTTTTT
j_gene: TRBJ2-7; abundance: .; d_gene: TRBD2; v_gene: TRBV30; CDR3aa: CAWSGTSGSYEQYF; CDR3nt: TGTGCCTGGAGTGGGACTAGCGGATCCTACGAGCAGTACTTC
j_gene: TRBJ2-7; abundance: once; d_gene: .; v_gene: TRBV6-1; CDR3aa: CASSGRGLHYEQYF; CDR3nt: TGTGCCAGCAGTGGGAGGGGACTGCACTACGAGCAGTACTTC
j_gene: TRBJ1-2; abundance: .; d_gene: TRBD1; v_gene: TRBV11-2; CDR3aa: CASSLTPDRRAYGYTF; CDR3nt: TGTGCCAGCAGCTTAACCCCGGACAGGAGGGCCTATGGCTACACCTTC
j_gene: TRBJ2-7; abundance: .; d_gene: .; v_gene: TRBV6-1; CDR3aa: CASSWDWGSYEQYF; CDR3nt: TGTGCCAGCAGTTGGGACTGGGGAAGCTACGAGCAGTACTTC
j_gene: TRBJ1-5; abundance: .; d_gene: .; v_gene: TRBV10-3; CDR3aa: CAISESGGDQPQHF; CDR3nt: TGTGCCATCAGTGAGTCCGGGGGAGATCAGCCCCAGCATTTT
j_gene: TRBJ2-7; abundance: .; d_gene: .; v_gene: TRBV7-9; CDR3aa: CASSFELQSYEQYF; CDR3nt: TGTGCCAGCAGCTTTGAGCTCCAGAGCTACGAGCAGTACTTC
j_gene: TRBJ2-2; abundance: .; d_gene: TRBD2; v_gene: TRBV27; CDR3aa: CASGLAVTGELFF; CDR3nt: TGTGCCAGTGGACTAGCGGTAACCGGGGAGCTGTTTTTT
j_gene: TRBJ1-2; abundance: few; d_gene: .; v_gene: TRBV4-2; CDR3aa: CASSQDLSPASYTF; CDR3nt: TGTGCCAGCAGCCAAGATCTCTCGCCGGCCAGCTACACCTTC
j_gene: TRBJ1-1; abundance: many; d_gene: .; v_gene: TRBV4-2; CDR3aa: CASSPPLGNTEAFF; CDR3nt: TGTGCCAGCAGCCCCCCCCTAGGGAACACTGAAGCTTTCTTT
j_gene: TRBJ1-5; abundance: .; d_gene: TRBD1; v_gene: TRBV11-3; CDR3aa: CASSTGQFNQPQHF; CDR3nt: TGTGCCAGCAGCACGGGACAGTTCAATCAGCCCCAGCATTTT
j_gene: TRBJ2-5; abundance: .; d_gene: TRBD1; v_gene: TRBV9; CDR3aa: CASSVGQGQGREETQYF; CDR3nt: TGTGCCAGCAGCGTAGGTCAAGGACAGGGGAGAGAAGAGACCCAGTACTTC
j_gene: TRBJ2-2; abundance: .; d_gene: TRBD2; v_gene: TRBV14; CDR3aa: CASSQDLAGVGELFF; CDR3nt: TGTGCCAGCAGCCAAGATTTAGCGGGAGTCGGGGAGCTGTTTTTT
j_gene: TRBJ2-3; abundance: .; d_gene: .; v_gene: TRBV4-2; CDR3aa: CASSPTGVTDTQYF; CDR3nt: TGTGCCAGCAGCCCGACGGGAGTCACAGATACGCAGTATTTT
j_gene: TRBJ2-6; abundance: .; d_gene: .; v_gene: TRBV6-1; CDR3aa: CASTISRAGANVLTF; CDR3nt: TGTGCCAGCACTATCTCCAGGGCTGGGGCCAACGTCCTGACTTTC
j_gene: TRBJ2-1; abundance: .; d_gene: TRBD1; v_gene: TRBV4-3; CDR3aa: CASSQEWDRFLNEQFF; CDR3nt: TGCGCCAGCAGCCAAGAATGGGACAGATTCCTCAATGAGCAGTTCTTC
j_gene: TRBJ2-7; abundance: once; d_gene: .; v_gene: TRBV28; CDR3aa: CASRGFGLLPSYEQYF; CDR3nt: TGTGCCAGCAGGGGGTTCGGGCTTCTACCCTCCTACGAGCAGTACTTC
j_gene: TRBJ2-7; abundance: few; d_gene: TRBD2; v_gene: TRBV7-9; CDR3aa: CASSLGGGYEQYF; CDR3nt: TGTGCCAGCAGCTTAGGCGGGGGATACGAGCAGTACTTC
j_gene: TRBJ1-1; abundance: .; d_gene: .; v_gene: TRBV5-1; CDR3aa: CASCEGTVNTEAFF; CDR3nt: TGCGCCAGCTGTGAAGGGACTGTGAACACTGAAGCTTTCTTT
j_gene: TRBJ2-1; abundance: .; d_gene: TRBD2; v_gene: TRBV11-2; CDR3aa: CASSTRGTSGTEQFF; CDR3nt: TGTGCCAGCAGCACTAGGGGGACTAGCGGGACTGAGCAGTTCTTC
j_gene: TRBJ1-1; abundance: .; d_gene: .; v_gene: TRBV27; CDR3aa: CASSLREWGTEAFF; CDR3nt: TGTGCCAGCAGTTTACGGGAGTGGGGCACTGAAGCTTTCTTT
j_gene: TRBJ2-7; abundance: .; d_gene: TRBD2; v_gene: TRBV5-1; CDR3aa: CASSLRTGGTSEQYF; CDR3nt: TGCGCCAGCAGCTTGCGAACGGGGGGTACCTCCGAGCAGTACTTC
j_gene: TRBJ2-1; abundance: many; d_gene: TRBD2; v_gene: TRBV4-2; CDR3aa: CASSPQVAGAYNEQFF; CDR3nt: TGTGCCAGCAGCCCACAAGTAGCGGGGGCCTACAATGAGCAGTTCTTC
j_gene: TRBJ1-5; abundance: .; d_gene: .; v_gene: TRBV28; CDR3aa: CASSSPRGGLVCNQPQHF; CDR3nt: TGTGCCAGCAGTTCCCCGCGGGGGGGGCTCGTTTGCAATCAGCCCCAGCATTTT
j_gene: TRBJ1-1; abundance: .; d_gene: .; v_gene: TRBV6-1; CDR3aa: CASSPTGNTEAFF; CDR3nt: TGTGCCAGCAGTCCAACAGGGAACACTGAAGCTTTCTTT
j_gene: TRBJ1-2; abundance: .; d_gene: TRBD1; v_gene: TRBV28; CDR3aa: CASSPPGTVVGSTF; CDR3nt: TGTGCCAGCAGCCCCCCCGGGACAGTAGTCGGTTCCACCTTC
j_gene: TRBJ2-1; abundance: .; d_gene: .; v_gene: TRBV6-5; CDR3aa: CASGQGRYNEQFF; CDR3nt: TGTGCCAGCGGCCAGGGTCGGTACAATGAGCAGTTCTTC
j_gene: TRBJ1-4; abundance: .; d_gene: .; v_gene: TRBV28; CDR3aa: CASSLSRNEKLFF; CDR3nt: TGTGCCAGCAGTTTGAGTCGTAATGAAAAACTGTTTTTT
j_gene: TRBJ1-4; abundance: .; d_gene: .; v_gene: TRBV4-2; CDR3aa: CASRNRDYNEKLFF; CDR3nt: TGTGCCAGCAGAAACAGGGACTATAATGAAAAACTGTTTTTT
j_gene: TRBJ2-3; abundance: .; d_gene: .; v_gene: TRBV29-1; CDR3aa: CSVIPRRGQLADTQYF; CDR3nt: TGCAGCGTAATCCCCCGGAGAGGACAGCTCGCAGATACGCAGTATTTT
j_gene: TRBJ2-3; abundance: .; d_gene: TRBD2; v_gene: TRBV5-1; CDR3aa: CASSLVAGVTDTQYF; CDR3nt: TGCGCCAGCAGCTTGGTCGCGGGAGTAACAGATACGCAGTATTTT
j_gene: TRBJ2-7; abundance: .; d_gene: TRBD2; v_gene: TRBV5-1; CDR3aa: CASSLEVRLAGRGEQYF; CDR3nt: TGCGCCAGCAGCTTGGAAGTCCGACTAGCGGGACGGGGCGAGCAGTACTTC
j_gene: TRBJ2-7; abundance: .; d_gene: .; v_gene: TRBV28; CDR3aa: CASSSSYEQYF; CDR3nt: TGTGCCAGCAGCTCCTCCTACGAGCAGTACTTC
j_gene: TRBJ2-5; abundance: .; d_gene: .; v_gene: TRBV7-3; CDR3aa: CASSSGETQYF; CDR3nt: TGTGCCAGCAGCTCTGGGGAGACCCAGTACTTC
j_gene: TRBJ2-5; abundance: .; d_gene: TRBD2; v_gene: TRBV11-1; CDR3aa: CASSPSGVPETQYF; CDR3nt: TGTGCCAGCAGCCCTAGCGGAGTTCCTGAGACCCAGTACTTC
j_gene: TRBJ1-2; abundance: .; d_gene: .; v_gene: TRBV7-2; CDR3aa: CASSLDGANYGYTF; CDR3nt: TGTGCCAGCAGCTTAGATGGGGCGAACTATGGCTACACCTTC
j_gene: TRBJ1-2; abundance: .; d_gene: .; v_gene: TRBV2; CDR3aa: CASSERTVNYGYTF; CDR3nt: TGTGCCAGCAGTGAAAGGACGGTGAACTATGGCTACACCTTC
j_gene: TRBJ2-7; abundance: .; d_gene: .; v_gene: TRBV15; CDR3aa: CATSRDPVEAIEQYF; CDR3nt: TGTGCCACCAGCAGAGATCCGGTTGAGGCAATCGAGCAGTACTTC
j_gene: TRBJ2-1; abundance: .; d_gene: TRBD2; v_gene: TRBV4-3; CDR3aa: CASSQDPPSGSWNEQFF; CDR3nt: TGCGCCAGCAGCCAAGATCCTCCTAGCGGGAGTTGGAATGAGCAGTTCTTC
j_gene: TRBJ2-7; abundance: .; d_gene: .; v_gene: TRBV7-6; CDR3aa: CASSLPDREQYF; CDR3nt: TGTGCCAGCTCCCTTCCAGATCGGGAGCAGTACTTC
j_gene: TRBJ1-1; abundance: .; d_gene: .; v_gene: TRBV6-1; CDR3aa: CASSDKGRMNTEAFF; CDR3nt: TGTGCCAGCAGCGATAAGGGACGGATGAACACTGAAGCTTTCTTT
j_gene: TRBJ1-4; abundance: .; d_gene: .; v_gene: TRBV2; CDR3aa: CASCVVRPGELFF; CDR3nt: TGTGCCAGCTGCGTAGTCAGGCCCGGGGAACTGTTTTTT
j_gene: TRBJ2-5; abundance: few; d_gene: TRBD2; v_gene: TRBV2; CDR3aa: CASSVRGRTQETQYF; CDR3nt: TGTGCCAGCAGTGTGCGCGGGAGGACCCAAGAGACCCAGTACTTC
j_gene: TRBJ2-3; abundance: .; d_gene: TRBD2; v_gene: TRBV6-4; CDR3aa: CASSKASGTTDTQYF; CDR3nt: TGTGCCAGCAGTAAGGCTAGCGGGACCACAGATACGCAGTATTTT
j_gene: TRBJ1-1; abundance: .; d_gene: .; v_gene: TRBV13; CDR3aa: CASSSRIEAFF; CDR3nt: TGTGCCAGCAGCTCCCGGATTGAAGCTTTCTTT
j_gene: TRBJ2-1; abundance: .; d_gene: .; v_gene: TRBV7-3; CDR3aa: CASSLTGKLGTPSYNEQFF; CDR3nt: TGTGCCAGCAGCTTAACGGGGAAATTGGGGACTCCCTCCTACAATGAGCAGTTCTTC
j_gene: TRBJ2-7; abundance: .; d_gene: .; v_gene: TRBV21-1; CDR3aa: CASSKDSRAGEQYF; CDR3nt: TGTGCCAGCAGCAAAGACTCTCGGGCGGGCGAGCAGTACTTC